The entry below gives a single T cell receptor (beta chain) sequence along with its context. These data come from a study of shared clonotypes between healthy human individuals. Overall study context: Three plates were used per donor for CD4 naive, three for CD4 memory, two for CD8 naive and one for CD8 memory.

TCRdb's table, derived via immunoSEQ multiplex PCR, lists solely in-frame clones and lacks some. The sample yields around 1.1 million clones, around 82% seen once. The ends were cut back, 2 bases at V and 5 bases at J, with 9 bases in the middle. The CDR3 has 14 residues. Germline lookup yields CDR1 SGHTA and CDR2 FQGNSA. V is TRBV7-2 and J is TRBJ2-2, with a weak D call TRBD2 (5 bases). Sequenced sample: memory CD4+ T cells from PBMCs. The subset is: CD45RA-negative fraction. This receptor was identified in a man younger than 30 in good health. Some clones in this sample may be carry-over from other donors' samples. The CDR3 nucleotides are TGTGCCAGCAGCTTAACTCCGGGGACCGGGGAGCTGTTTTTT. Translation: CASSLTPGTGELFF.